These T cell receptor beta chains were read from a single sample in a study of T cells in Graves' hyperthyroidism and ophthalmopathy. TCRdb recomputed calls from the multiplex PCR reads with MiXCR, one row per CDR3 protein. The sample contains about 410,000 distinct CDR3 sequences, approximately 15% of which appear only once. Sequenced input: blood. The receptors here all came from a man between 18 and 29 years old with Graves' ophthalmopathy. CDR3s include the opening cysteine and the closing phenylalanine or tryptophan. Each record gives: D gene, clone size, V gene, J gene, CDR3 protein, CDR3 DNA. The D gene is left open where the match is weak. Rows give clone size only sometimes, using once, few, many, or a class for an expanded clone.

>NA|NA|TRBV7-9|TRBJ2-1
CASSSRDGHYDNEQFF
TGTGCCAGCAGCTCCAGGGATGGTCATTACGACAATGAGCAGTTCTTC
>NA|NA|TRBV27|TRBJ1-5
CASRERAAARTQHF
TGTGCCAGCAGGGAAAGGGCGGCGGCTAGGACCCAGCATTTT
>NA|many|TRBV4-1|TRBJ2-7
CASSQEILIPPYEQYF
TGCGCCAGCAGCCAAGAAATACTGATCCCCCCTTACGAGCAGTACTTC
>NA|NA|TRBV6-1|TRBJ1-1
CASSEGWAWNTEAFF
TGTGCCAGCAGTGAAGGGTGGGCCTGGAACACTGAAGCTTTCTTT
>TRBD2|NA|TRBV19|TRBJ2-7
CASGLGPYEQYF
TGTGCCAGTGGACTAGGCCCTTACGAGCAGTACTTC
>NA|many|TRBV2|TRBJ2-7
CASSEASESSYF
TGTGCCAGCAGTGAAGCGTCTGAGTCATCGTACTTC
>NA|few|TRBV5-8|TRBJ1-1
CASSFRGAGTEAFF
TGTGCCAGCAGCTTTCGGGGGGCTGGCACTGAAGCTTTCTTT
>TRBD1|NA|TRBV20-1|TRBJ1-1
CSASQTGAEAFF
TGCAGTGCGTCCCAGACAGGGGCTGAAGCTTTCTTT
>NA|NA|TRBV5-1|TRBJ2-7
CASSVVPNNEQYF
TGCGCCAGCAGCGTAGTTCCGAACAATGAGCAGTACTTC
>TRBD1|many|TRBV12-3/TRBV12-4|TRBJ2-7
CASSYRDRGDEQYF
TGTGCCAGCAGTTACCGGGACAGGGGCGACGAGCAGTACTTC
>NA|NA|TRBV15|TRBJ2-7
CATSRERLSSEQYF
TGTGCCACCAGCAGAGAGAGGCTCAGTAGCGAGCAGTACTTC
>NA|many|TRBV12-3/TRBV12-4|TRBJ2-3
CASTLWGGATDTQYF
TGTGCCAGCACCCTTTGGGGGGGGGCAACAGATACGCAGTATTTT
>NA|many|TRBV11-2|TRBJ2-3
CASSTGRADTQYF
TGTGCCAGCAGCACCGGACGAGCGGATACGCAGTATTTT
>NA|many|TRBV6-6|TRBJ2-5
CASSYWGRADKRSQYF
TGTGCCAGCAGTTACTGGGGCAGGGCCGACAAAAGGTCCCAGTACTTC
>NA|many|TRBV18|TRBJ1-1
CASSPLKGTEAFF
TGTGCCAGCTCACCTTTAAAGGGCACTGAAGCTTTCTTT
>NA|many|TRBV29-1|TRBJ2-1
CSVHKVYNEQFF
TGCAGCGTCCATAAGGTGTACAATGAGCAGTTCTTC
>NA|NA|TRBV19|TRBJ1-2
CASSMFNYGYTF
TGTGCCAGTAGTATGTTCAACTATGGCTACACCTTC
>NA|few|TRBV19|TRBJ1-2
CASGTDLGGYTF
TGTGCCAGTGGAACGGACCTAGGAGGCTACACCTTC
>NA|many|TRBV20-1|TRBJ1-5
CSAAPASQPQHF
TGCAGTGCCGCTCCTGCAAGTCAGCCCCAGCATTTT
>NA|many|TRBV19|TRBJ1-1
CASSIARLSWGTEAFF
TGTGCCAGTAGTATAGCCCGACTCTCTTGGGGCACTGAAGCTTTCTTT
>TRBD1|many|TRBV7-3|TRBJ2-1
CASSATGGSYNEQFF
TGTGCCAGCAGCGCAACAGGGGGCTCCTACAATGAGCAGTTCTTC
>NA|many|TRBV4-2|TRBJ2-3
CASSPGGSTDTQYF
TGTGCCAGCAGCCCCGGGGGAAGCACAGATACGCAGTATTTT
>NA|few|TRBV19|TRBJ2-1
CASSKGLGAYNEQFF
TGTGCCAGTAGTAAGGGCCTAGGGGCCTACAATGAGCAGTTCTTC
>NA|NA|TRBV12-3/TRBV12-4|TRBJ1-5
CAGSRGSNQPQHF
TGTGCCGGGTCACGCGGCAGCAATCAGCCCCAGCATTTT
>NA|NA|TRBV3-1|TRBJ2-4
CASSPQGTSQNIQYF
TGTGCCAGCAGCCCACAGGGTACCTCCCAGAACATTCAGTACTTC
>NA|many|TRBV10-3|TRBJ1-2
CAIRKDTVQLYGYTF
TGTGCCATCAGAAAAGACACAGTACAGCTCTATGGCTACACCTTC
>NA|many|TRBV11-2|TRBJ2-7
CASTMFRYEQYF
TGTGCCAGCACCATGTTCCGGTACGAGCAGTACTTC
>NA|NA|TRBV11-2|TRBJ2-7
CASSRADEQYF
TGTGCCAGCAGCCGGGCGGACGAGCAGTACTTC
>NA|few|TRBV7-7|TRBJ2-1
CASSLGRGPHNEQFF
TGTGCTAGCAGCTTAGGCAGGGGCCCCCACAATGAGCAGTTCTTC
>TRBD1|few|TRBV19|TRBJ2-7
CASSKNRDRVVEQYF
TGTGCCAGTAGTAAAAACCGGGACAGGGTGGTCGAGCAGTACTTC
>NA|NA|TRBV20-1|TRBJ2-3
CSASGSPGGSTDTQYF
TGCAGTGCTAGCGGTTCCCCTGGCGGGTCCACAGATACGCAGTATTTT
>TRBD1|many|TRBV7-8|TRBJ2-2
CASSLPDRGTGELFF
TGTGCCAGCAGCTTACCCGACAGGGGCACCGGGGAGCTGTTTTTT
>TRBD1|many|TRBV6-1|TRBJ1-5
CASSDRGASYSNQPQHF
TGTGCCAGCAGTGACAGGGGGGCCTCCTATAGCAATCAGCCCCAGCATTTT
>TRBD1|NA|TRBV19|TRBJ2-5
CASSMVTGGLGETQYF
TGTGCCAGTAGTATGGTGACAGGGGGCCTGGGGGAGACCCAGTACTTC
>NA|many|TRBV27|TRBJ2-7
CATGGAYEQYF
TGTGCCACCGGCGGAGCTTACGAGCAGTACTTC